The rows below give T cell receptor beta chains drawn from one sample of a study of cytomegalovirus exposure and HLA in healthy donors. Generated by immunoSEQ multiplex PCR, the TCRdb table keeps only in-frame clones and is missing some. There are over 80,000 clones in the sample; roughly 85% occur only once, and 6% lies in the top ten. Material for sequencing was PBMCs. All receptors come from a female donor in good health and CMV-seronegative. Each CDR3 is given with its conserved first and last residue. The order of the fields is D gene, V gene, J gene, clone size, CDR3 protein, CDR3 DNA. The D gene is left open where the match is weak. Clone size is stated in some rows and not others, as once, few, many or a class when expanded.

TRBD1	TRBV6-5	TRBJ1-2	-	CASRTGDYYGYTF	TGTGCCAGCAGGACAGGGGACTACTATGGCTACACCTTC
-	TRBV6-1	TRBJ2-1	few	CASSTWAEQFF	TGTGCCAGCAGCACCTGGGCGGAGCAGTTCTTC
TRBD2	TRBV6-1	TRBJ2-1	-	CASSSAGGSYNEQFF	TGTGCCAGCAGCTCAGCGGGGGGCAGCTACAATGAGCAGTTCTTC
TRBD1	TRBV28	TRBJ2-7	-	CASSPAYRGTYEQYF	TGTGCCAGCAGTCCCGCCTACAGGGGGACCTACGAGCAGTACTTC
-	TRBV27	TRBJ1-1	-	CASSLSPAGVNTEAFF	TGTGCCAGCAGTTTATCGCCGGCAGGGGTGAACACTGAAGCTTTCTTT
-	TRBV28	TRBJ2-7	-	CASNSQGFWYEQYF	TGTGCCAGCAATAGTCAGGGCTTTTGGTACGAGCAGTACTTC
TRBD1	TRBV6-1	TRBJ1-4	-	CASSPGTENEKLFF	TGTGCCAGCAGTCCCGGGACAGAGAATGAAAAACTGTTTTTT
TRBD1	TRBV30	TRBJ2-7	-	CAWHRDRGTNEQYF	TGTGCCTGGCACCGGGACAGGGGGACGAACGAGCAGTACTTC
TRBD2	TRBV5-1	TRBJ2-5	-	CASSQGLAGETQYF	TGCGCCAGCAGCCAGGGACTAGCGGGGGAGACCCAGTACTTC
TRBD1	TRBV9	TRBJ2-2	-	CASSPRTGIGELFF	TGTGCCAGCAGCCCCCGGACAGGGATCGGGGAGCTGTTTTTT
-	TRBV19	TRBJ1-5	-	CASSITSYSNQPQHF	TGTGCCAGTAGTATAACCAGTTATAGCAATCAGCCCCAGCATTTT
-	TRBV19	TRBJ2-7	-	CASSINGGYEQYF	TGTGCCAGTAGTATTAACGGCGGCTACGAGCAGTACTTC
-	TRBV9	TRBJ2-1	-	CASSPGGYNEQFF	TGTGCCAGCAGCCCCGGGGGTTACAATGAGCAGTTCTTC
TRBD1	TRBV7-9	TRBJ2-5	-	CASSLVVSLGTAETQYF	TGTGCCAGCAGCTTAGTCGTTTCGTTGGGGACAGCGGAGACCCAGTACTTC
-	TRBV5-6	TRBJ1-6	-	CASSLDQAAASPLHF	TGTGCCAGCAGCTTGGATCAGGCCGCCGCCTCACCCCTCCACTTT
TRBD2	TRBV18	TRBJ2-7	-	CASSSSGIPYEQYF	TGTGCCAGCTCATCGAGCGGGATTCCCTACGAGCAGTACTTC
-	TRBV2	TRBJ2-6	few	CASSPGANVLTF	TGTGCCAGCAGTCCAGGGGCCAACGTCCTGACTTTC
-	TRBV2	TRBJ2-7	-	CASSTDYYREQYF	TGTGCCAGCAGTACGGACTATTATCGGGAGCAGTACTTC
-	TRBV2	TRBJ1-2	-	CASSFTENYGYTF	TGTGCCAGCAGTTTTACAGAAAACTATGGCTACACCTTC
-	TRBV18	TRBJ1-5	-	CASSPSSGSNQPQHF	TGTGCCAGCTCACCAAGTTCGGGGAGCAATCAGCCCCAGCATTTT
-	TRBV27	TRBJ1-2	-	CASSLRANYGYTF	TGTGCCAGCAGTTTGAGGGCTAACTATGGCTACACCTTC
TRBD2	TRBV2	TRBJ2-7	-	CASSLGAQREMNEQYF	TGTGCCAGCAGTCTAGGGGCCCAGCGGGAAATGAACGAGCAGTACTTC
TRBD2	TRBV27	TRBJ2-1	-	CASSLREGSQFF	TGTGCCAGCAGTTTGCGGGAGGGATCGCAGTTCTTC
-	TRBV6-5	TRBJ2-7	-	CASSYRTGRDEQYF	TGTGCCAGCAGTTACCGGACAGGGAGGGACGAGCAGTACTTC
-	TRBV6-1	TRBJ1-6	-	CASSEGVGGNSPLHF	TGTGCCAGCAGTGAAGGGGTAGGGGGTAATTCACCCCTCCACTTT
-	TRBV5-1	TRBJ2-3	-	CASSLGVKSSTDTQYF	TGCGCCAGCAGCTTGGGAGTTAAGTCAAGCACAGATACGCAGTATTTT
TRBD2	TRBV20-1	TRBJ2-1	-	CSAKMTSGVFF	TGCAGTGCTAAAATGACTAGCGGGGTGTTCTTC
-	TRBV5-4	TRBJ1-5	-	CASSLGGGQPQHF	TGTGCCAGCAGCTTGGGGGGGGGCCAGCCCCAGCATTTT
TRBD2	TRBV5-1	TRBJ2-2	-	CASSFSTSGTGELFF	TGCGCCAGCAGCTTCTCGACTAGCGGGACCGGGGAGCTGTTTTTT
-	TRBV6-5	TRBJ1-1	-	CATIPIGGANTEAFF	TGTGCCACAATACCAATAGGGGGTGCGAACACTGAAGCTTTCTTT
TRBD1	TRBV28	TRBJ1-2	-	CASFLQGAPLGGYTF	TGTGCCAGTTTCCTACAGGGGGCTCCCCTCGGTGGCTACACCTTC
TRBD2	TRBV29-1	TRBJ2-3	-	CSVECSAGGPYGTDTQYF	TGCAGCGTTGAGTGTTCAGCGGGAGGGCCATATGGCACAGATACGCAGTATTTT
TRBD1	TRBV7-8	TRBJ2-7	-	CASSLVPTGGYEQYF	TGTGCCAGCAGCTTAGTCCCCACAGGGGGCTACGAGCAGTACTTC
-	TRBV19	TRBJ2-7	-	CASSEGERPWTYEQYF	TGTGCCAGTAGTGAGGGGGAGCGACCGTGGACGTACGAGCAGTACTTC
-	TRBV14	TRBJ1-2	few	CASSQDSNTRLYGYTF	TGTGCCAGCAGCCAAGACTCTAACACCCGACTCTATGGCTACACCTTC
-	TRBV7-6	TRBJ2-7	few	CASSLEWSGSSYEQYF	TGTGCCAGCAGCTTAGAATGGAGCGGTTCCTCCTACGAGCAGTACTTC
TRBD1	TRBV7-7	TRBJ2-3	once	CASSRGQQGVGDTQYF	TGTGCTAGCAGCCGGGGACAGCAAGGGGTCGGAGATACGCAGTATTTT
TRBD1	TRBV15	TRBJ2-3	-	CATSRGTAPDTQYF	TGTGCCACCAGCAGGGGGACAGCCCCAGATACGCAGTATTTT
-	TRBV28	TRBJ2-7	-	CASSSLFSRDYEQYF	TGTGCCAGCAGTTCCCTCTTCAGTCGGGATTACGAGCAGTACTTC
TRBD1	TRBV20-1	TRBJ1-2	few	CSAALQGDYTF	TGCAGTGCTGCCTTACAGGGGGACTACACCTTC
-	TRBV5-4	TRBJ1-1	few	CASSPGSLNTEAFF	TGTGCCAGCAGCCCCGGGTCCTTAAACACTGAAGCTTTCTTT
TRBD1	TRBV6-5	TRBJ2-7	-	CASSAGQGIAEQYF	TGTGCCAGCAGTGCGGGACAGGGAATAGCCGAGCAGTACTTC
-	TRBV7-2	TRBJ1-3	-	CASSRNDRGNTIYF	TGTGCCAGCAGCCGTAACGACAGGGGAAACACCATATATTTT
-	TRBV5-1	TRBJ2-3	-	CASSFGTPRVTDTQYF	TGCGCCAGCAGTTTTGGAACCCCCCGGGTCACAGATACGCAGTATTTT
-	TRBV28	TRBJ1-2	-	CASSPGQLYGYTF	TGTGCCAGCAGTCCCGGACAATTATATGGCTACACCTTC
-	TRBV11-2	TRBJ1-1	-	CASSLRATEAFF	TGTGCCAGCAGCCTTCGAGCCACTGAAGCTTTCTTT
-	TRBV28	TRBJ1-6	-	CASTGSSPLHF	TGTGCCAGCACCGGGAGTTCACCCCTCCACTTT
TRBD2	TRBV5-1	TRBJ2-7	-	CASSLGDSGRAVEQYF	TGCGCCAGCAGCTTAGGGGATAGCGGGAGGGCCGTCGAGCAGTACTTC
-	TRBV4-2	TRBJ1-2	-	CASSQDRGKDYGYTF	TGTGCCAGCAGCCAAGATCGGGGGAAAGACTATGGCTACACCTTC
-	TRBV1	TRBJ2-3	-	CTSSLRLLANHLQYF	TGCACCAGCTCCCTCCGATTACTAGCGAATCACTTGCAGTATTTT